The 24 T cell receptor beta chains presented below share a single source sample, sequenced in a study of human T cells and chemical hapten exposure. TCRdb processed the RACE reads anew with MiXCR; each CDR3 protein has one entry. Of some 80,000 distinct CDR3 sequences listed, 11% are singletons. As to time point: patch test 2, 6 weeks after DPC sensitization. Treatment defined: therapeutic diphenylcyclopropenone sensitization with weekly scalp DPC. The sequencing used whole blood, collected in connection with sensitization to the hapten diphenylcyclopropenone (DPC). The source of these receptors is a man aged 18 to 29 with alopecia areata. Some clones in this sample may be carry-over from other donors' samples.

The CDR3 nucleotides are TGCAGCGTTGGGGCAGGGGCCAATCAGCCCCAGCATTTT. Protein: CSVGAGANQPQHF. The rearrangement links TRBV29-1 to TRBJ1-5; TRBD1 is a possible D gene (6 bases). The CDR3 covers 13 residues. V was clipped by 4 bases and J by 3 bases, with 10 bases between them. CDR1 and CDR2 from the germline V gene are SQVTM and ANQGSEA.

This clonotype came up many times. This chain uses TRBV4-3 with TRBJ1-2; 8 bases are a match to TRBD1. Losses at the gene ends were 0 bases for V and 4 bases for J; bases not matched to a gene: 7. The CDR3 contains 16 residues. CDR1 LGHNA and CDR2 YSLEER come from the germline V gene. The CDR3 is CASSQESTGGFYGYTF. The CDR3 nucleotides are TGCGCCAGCAGCCAAGAGTCTACAGGGGGATTCTATGGCTACACCTTC.

Ten or more counts support this clonotype. The gene calls are TRBV11-2 and TRBJ2-1; D ambiguous. The V end lost 5 bases, the J end lost 9 bases, and 20 bases lay between the germline ends. The CDR3 consists of 15 residues. Germline-derived CDR1 and CDR2 are SGHAT and FQNNGV. Here the CDR3 reads CASSRPSSKVGEQFF. The CDR3 DNA reads as TGTGCCAGCAGCCGACCGTCCTCCAAGGTTGGTGAGCAGTTCTTC. Supplemented by reference TRBV11-2 and TRBJ2-1, the full variable domain reads EAGVAQSPRYKIIEKRQSVAFWCNPISGHATLYWYQQILGQGPKLLIQFQNNGVVDDSQLPKDRFSAERLKGVDSTLKIQPAKLEDSAVYLCASSRPSSKVGEQFFGPGTRLTVL.

This clonotype has just a few counts. The chain is built from TRBV10-3 and TRBJ2-1, with D maybe TRBD1 (6 bases). The CDR3 is made up of 14 amino acids. With 2 bases removed from V and 3 bases from J, the gap between germline ends came to 8 bases. Germline CDR1 reads ENHRY; CDR2 reads SYGVKD. The CDR3 coding sequence is TGTGCCATCAGTGAGGACAGGAGCTACAATGAGCAGTTCTTC. It codes for CAISEDRSYNEQFF.

This clonotype was counted between two and nine times. The V and J genes are TRBV4-1 and TRBJ2-4, with 9 bases identical to TRBD1. The length of the CDR3 is 21 residues. CDR1 is MGHRA, CDR2 YSYEKL, per germline. V was pared by 0 bases and J by 2 bases, with 17 bases of the junction left unmatched. The CDR3 nucleotides read TGCGCCAGCAGCCAAGATTTGGTCCCTTACCGGGACAGGGTATCCAAAAACATTCAGTACTTC. Protein sequence: CASSQDLVPYRDRVSKNIQYF.

The V gene is TRBV5-4, the J gene TRBJ1-6; a possible D gene is TRBD1 (5 bases). Germline V gene lookup returns CDR1 SGHNT and CDR2 YYREEE (reference sequence). CDR3 size: 13 residues. V shed 1 base and J shed 8 bases, with 7 bases lying between them. The CDR3, as DNA: TGTGCCAGCAGCTTGTGGGGGGATTCACCCCTCCACTTT. This codes for CASSLWGDSPLHF.

The gene calls are TRBV27 and TRBJ2-5; possibly TRBD2 for D (6 bases). V lost 5 bases to trimming and J lost 4 bases, with 11 bases between them. The V gene's germline CDR1 is MNHEY and CDR2 SMNVEV (reference sequence). The length of the CDR3 is 13 residues. Here the CDR3 DNA reads TGTGCCAGCAGTCGCGGGAACGGAGAGACCCAGTACTTC. Protein: CASSRGNGETQYF.

The chain carries TRBV7-3 and TRBJ1-1; D unresolved. The V gene's germline CDR1 is SGHTA and CDR2 FQGTGA. V was cut by 3 bases and J by 3 bases, with 8 bases left in between. The CDR3 loop spans 13 amino acids. CDR3: CASSFRVDTEAFF. The DNA for the CDR3 is TGTGCCAGCAGCTTCCGGGTCGACACTGAAGCTTTCTTT. Combining the CDR3 with reference TRBV7-3 and TRBJ1-1 gives the whole variable domain GAGVSQTPSNKVTEKGKYVELRCDPISGHTALYWYRQSLGQGPEFLIYFQGTGAADDSGLPNDRFFAVRPEGSVSTLKIQRTERGDSAVYLCASSFRVDTEAFFGQGTRLTVV.

This clonotype was seen only a few times. The rearrangement uses TRBV20-1 and TRBJ2-3, with D perhaps given as TRBD1 or TRBD2 (5 bases each). Germline V gene data show CDR1 as DFQATT and CDR2 as SNEGSKA (reference sequence). Trimming took 5 bases from V and 6 from J, leaving 18 bases between them. The CDR3 has 14 amino acids. DNA for the CDR3: TGCAGTGCTGGGACGGTTGGTCAAACTGATACGCAGTATTTT. This codes for CSAGTVGQTDTQYF.

For the CDR3, the DNA is TGCGCCAGCAGCTTGGAGGGCATAGGAGCAGATACGCAGTATTTT. Translating gives CASSLEGIGADTQYF. V usage is TRBV5-1 and J usage is TRBJ2-3; the D is unclear. With 0 bases removed from V and 4 bases from J, the gap between germline ends came to 12 bases. The germline V gene encodes CDR1 SGHRS and CDR2 YFSETQ. The CDR3 is 15 amino acids.

The chain couples TRBV29-1 to TRBJ2-1; D might be TRBD1 (5 bases). The CDR3 runs 14 residues. Germline CDR1 reads SQVTM; CDR2 reads ANQGSEA. Trimming took 7 bases from V and 0 from J, leaving 13 bases between them. The CDR3 reads CSARQTSSYNEQFF. CDR3 sequence (DNA): TGCAGCGCCCGACAGACGAGCTCCTACAATGAGCAGTTCTTC.

In its sample, this clonotype was seen a few times. The CDR3, as DNA: TGTGCCAGCAGTTATTTTGGGACAGCGAACACTGAAGCTTTCTTT. This translates into CASSYFGTANTEAFF. This sequence joins TRBV6-5 and TRBJ1-1; 7 nucleotides align to TRBD1. The germline gives CDR1 MNHEY, CDR2 SVGAGI. Unmatched junction bases numbered 5, after V lost 3 bases and J lost 1 base. The CDR3 is 15 amino acids.

This clonotype was recorded at least ten times. The CDR3 bases are TGCAGCGTTTCTCAAAGAGCCGAAGCTTTCTTT. Its protein product is CSVSQRAEAFF. V and J are TRBV29-1 and TRBJ1-1; no clear D. Germline assignment: CDR1 SQVTM and CDR2 ANQGSEA. Trimming removed 5 bases from V and 8 bases from J, with 12 bases in between. The CDR3 covers 11 residues.

This clonotype was seen a few times. This rearrangement joins TRBV4-3 to TRBJ2-5; D may be TRBD2 (5 bases). V gave up 0 bases and J gave up 14 bases, with 22 bases separating them. This CDR3 is 15 amino acids long. Germline lookup yields CDR1 LGHNA and CDR2 YSLEER. CDR3 loop: CASSQEASRGLRRYF. The CDR3 coding sequence is TGCGCCAGCAGCCAAGAGGCTAGCAGAGGGCTTAGACGATACTTC.

Only a few counts were recorded for this clonotype. The chain couples TRBV19 to TRBJ1-6; D is unresolved. Germline V CDR1 and CDR2: LNHDA, SQIVND (reference sequence). CDR3 length: 17 residues. Deletions cut 5 bases from V and 9 bases from J, with 23 bases between. CDR3 nucleotide sequence: TGTGCCAGTAGTCCTGTTTTCGCTACACGGAATGTTTCACCCCTCCACTTT. Protein product: CASSPVFATRNVSPLHF.

This chain uses TRBV7-2 with TRBJ1-5; a possible D gene is TRBD1 (5 bases). Trimming took off 8 bases at V and 8 bases at J, with 13 bases between the two ends. CDR1 and CDR2 from the germline V gene are SGHTA and FQGNSA. CDR3 length: 12 amino acids. In nucleotides, the CDR3 is TGTGCCAGCGGGGGTTCTTGGGAGCCCCAGCATTTT. Protein: CASGGSWEPQHF.

As concerns this clonotype: The conserved final phenylalanine or tryptophan is absent from the CDR3, which likely points to a read error. The rearrangement uses TRBV25-1 and TRBJ1-1; 8 bases align to TRBD1. CDR1 is MGHDK, CDR2 SYGVNS, per germline. The J segment lost 6 bases and the V segment lost 1 base, leaving 10 bases of the junction unmatched. The CDR3 is made up of 16 amino acids. The CDR3 loop is CASSEFRTGGMAEAFL. The CDR3 bases are TGTGCCAGCAGTGAATTCCGAACAGGGGGTATGGCTGAAGCTTTCTTA.

The chain combines TRBV6-2 or TRBV6-3 with TRBJ2-1; D is unresolved. Trimming shortened V by 0 bases and J by 1 base, and 7 bases separated the two germline ends. Germline CDR1 MNHEY, CDR2 SVGEGT. The CDR3 has 15 amino acids. CDR3 loop: CASSYSSPSYNEQFF. The CDR3 nucleotides are TGTGCCAGCAGTTACTCGTCTCCGTCCTACAATGAGCAGTTCTTC.

This clonotype was recorded many times. An end of the junction does not agree with germline; a read error may underlie this. This rearrangement joins TRBV29-1 to TRBJ1-1, with D possibly matching TRBD1 (5 bases). Germline V gives CDR1 SQVTM, CDR2 ANQGSEA. The CDR3 is made up of 15 amino acids. The chain's CDR3 is CSAESTEGLNTEAFF. The CDR3 nucleotides are TGCAGCGCTGAATCGACAGAAGGCCTGAACACTGAAGCTTTCTTT. Full variable domain (rest looked up from reference TRBV29-1 and TRBJ1-1): SAVISQKPSRDICQRGTSLTIQCQVDSQVTMMFWYRQQPGQSLTLIATANQGSEATYESGFVIDKFPISRPNLTFSTLTVSNMSPEDSSIYLCSAESTEGLNTEAFFGQGTRLTVV.

This clonotype has just a few counts. V gene TRBV4-3 combines with J gene TRBJ1-2; 7 bases map to TRBD1. The CDR3 loop spans 15 amino acids. V was pared by 4 bases and J by 7 bases, with 12 bases of the junction left unmatched. Germline V gene lookup returns CDR1 LGHNA and CDR2 YSLEER. For the CDR3, the DNA is TGCGCCAGCAGCCCCCAAAGTACAGGGGTTTTTGGCTACACCTTC. The encoded protein is CASSPQSTGVFGYTF.

Many counts were recorded for this clonotype. The chain employs TRBV5-1 and TRBJ2-1; D unclear. V lost 4 bases and J 7 bases, leaving 12 bases between the germline ends. CDR1 is SGHRS, CDR2 YFSETQ, per germline. The CDR3 sequence is 13 residues long. The CDR3 protein is CASSPAGGNEQFF. The CDR3 DNA reads as TGCGCCAGCAGCCCCGCCGGTGGAAATGAGCAGTTCTTC.

This clonotype has only a few counts. The chain is built from TRBV5-6 and TRBJ2-5, with unresolved D. The germline CDR1 and CDR2 sequences are SGHDT and YYEEEE. CDR3 length: 13 residues. Trimming took 1 base from V and 0 from J, leaving 4 bases between them. The chain's CDR3 is CASSLRHQETQYF. The CDR3 DNA follows: TGTGCCAGCAGCTTGAGGCACCAAGAGACCCAGTACTTC.

The chain links TRBV4-1 to TRBJ2-1, with D possibly called TRBD1 or TRBD2 (5 bases each). Germline values: CDR1 MGHRA, CDR2 YSYEKL. V gave up 4 bases and J gave up 1 base, with 14 bases separating them. This CDR3 is 16 amino acids long. CDR3 nucleotides: TGCGCCAGCAGCCTCGGGGCGTTTCGGTCCTACAATGAGCAGTTCTTC. Encoded protein: CASSLGAFRSYNEQFF.

The J gene is TRBJ2-4, the V gene TRBV29-1, with D possibly being TRBD2 (5 bases). The CDR3 consists of 16 residues. Germline V gives CDR1 SQVTM, CDR2 ANQGSEA. The germline V and J ends were trimmed by 4 bases and 0 bases, with 16 bases remaining between them. CDR3 sequence (DNA): TGCAGCGTTGTAATTTGGGAAGGACTAGCCAAAAACATTCAGTACTTC. Its translation: CSVVIWEGLAKNIQYF.